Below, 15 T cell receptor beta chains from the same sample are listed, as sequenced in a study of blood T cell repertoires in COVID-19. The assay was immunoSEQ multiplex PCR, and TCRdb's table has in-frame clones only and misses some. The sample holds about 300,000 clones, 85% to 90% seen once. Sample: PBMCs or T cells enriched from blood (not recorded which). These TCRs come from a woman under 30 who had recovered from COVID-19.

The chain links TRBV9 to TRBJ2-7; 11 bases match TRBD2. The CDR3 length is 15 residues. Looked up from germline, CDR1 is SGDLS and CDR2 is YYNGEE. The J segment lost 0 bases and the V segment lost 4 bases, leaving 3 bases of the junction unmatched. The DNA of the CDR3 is TGTGCCAGCAGCCCGACTAGCGGGGTCTCCTACGAGCAGTACTTC. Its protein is CASSPTSGVSYEQYF.

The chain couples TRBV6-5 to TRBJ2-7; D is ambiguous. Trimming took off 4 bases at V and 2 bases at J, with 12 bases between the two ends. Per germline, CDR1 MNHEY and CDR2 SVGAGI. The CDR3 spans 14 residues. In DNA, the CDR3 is TGTGCCAGCAGTTCCCATCAGGTACCCTACGAGCAGTACTTC. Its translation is CASSSHQVPYEQYF.

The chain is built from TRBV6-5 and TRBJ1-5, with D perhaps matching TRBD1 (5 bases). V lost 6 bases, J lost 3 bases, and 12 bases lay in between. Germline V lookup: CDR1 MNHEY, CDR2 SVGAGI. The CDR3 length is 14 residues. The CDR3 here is CASRRRQTNQPQHF. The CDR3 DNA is TGTGCCAGCAGAAGGAGACAGACCAATCAGCCCCAGCATTTT.

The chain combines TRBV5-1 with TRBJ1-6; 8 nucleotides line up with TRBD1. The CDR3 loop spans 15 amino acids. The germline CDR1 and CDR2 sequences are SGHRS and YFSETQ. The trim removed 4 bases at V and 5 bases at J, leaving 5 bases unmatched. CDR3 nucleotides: TGCGCCAGCAGCCTGGACAGGGCGGATAATTCACCCCTCCACTTT. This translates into CASSLDRADNSPLHF.

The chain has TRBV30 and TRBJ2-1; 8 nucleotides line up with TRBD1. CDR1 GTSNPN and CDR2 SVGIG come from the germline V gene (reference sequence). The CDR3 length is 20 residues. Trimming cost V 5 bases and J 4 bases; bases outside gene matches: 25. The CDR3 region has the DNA TGTGCCTGGGGCGTGCTAGGACAGGGAATTTCAACTCTCTTATACAATGAGCAGTTCTTC. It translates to CAWGVLGQGISTLLYNEQFF.

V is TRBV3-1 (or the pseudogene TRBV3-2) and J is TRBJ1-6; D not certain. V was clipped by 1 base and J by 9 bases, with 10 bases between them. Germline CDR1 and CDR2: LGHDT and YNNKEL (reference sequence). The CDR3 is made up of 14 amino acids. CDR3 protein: CASSQGALSSPLHF. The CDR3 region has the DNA TGTGCCAGCAGCCAAGGGGCCTTAAGTTCACCCCTCCACTTT.

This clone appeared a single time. The CDR3 loop is CASSQEVTNFYGYTF. The CDR3 nucleotides are TGTGCCAGCAGCCAAGAAGTAACAAATTTCTATGGCTACACCTTC. The chain joins TRBV4-2 to TRBJ1-2; D call uncertain. The germline CDR1 and CDR2 sequences are LGHNA and YNFKEQ. CDR3 length: 15 residues. The germline V and J ends were trimmed by 0 bases and 4 bases, with 12 bases remaining between them.

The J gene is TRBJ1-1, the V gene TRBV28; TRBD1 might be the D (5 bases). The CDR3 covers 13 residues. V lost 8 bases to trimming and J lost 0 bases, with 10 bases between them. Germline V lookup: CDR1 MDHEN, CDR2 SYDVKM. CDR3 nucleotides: TGTGCCAGCGAGGACACCTTGAACACTGAAGCTTTCTTT. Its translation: CASEDTLNTEAFF. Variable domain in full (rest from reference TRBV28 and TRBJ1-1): DVKVTQSSRYLVKRTGEKVFLECVQDMDHENMFWYRQDPGLGLRLIYFSYDVKMKEKGDIPEGYSVSREKKERFSLILESASTNQTSMYLCASEDTLNTEAFFGQGTRLTVV.

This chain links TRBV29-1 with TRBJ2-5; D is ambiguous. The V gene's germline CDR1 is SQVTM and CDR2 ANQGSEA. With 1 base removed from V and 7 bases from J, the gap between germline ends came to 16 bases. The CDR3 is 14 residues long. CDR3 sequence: CSVEGQVEDWTQYF. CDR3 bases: TGCAGCGTTGAAGGGCAGGTAGAAGATTGGACCCAGTACTTC.

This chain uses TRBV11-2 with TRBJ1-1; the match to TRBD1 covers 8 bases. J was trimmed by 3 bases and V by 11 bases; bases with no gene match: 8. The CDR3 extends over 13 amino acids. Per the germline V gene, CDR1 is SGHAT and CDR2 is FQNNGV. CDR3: CACRQGTYTEAFF. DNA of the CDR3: TGTGCCTGTCGACAGGGGACGTACACTGAAGCTTTCTTT.

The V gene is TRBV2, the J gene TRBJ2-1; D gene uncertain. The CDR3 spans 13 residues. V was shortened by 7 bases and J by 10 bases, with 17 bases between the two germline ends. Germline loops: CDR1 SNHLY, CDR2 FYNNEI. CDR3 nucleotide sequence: TGTGCCAGCACCAAGGATACAGCTACAGAGCAGTTCTTC. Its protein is CASTKDTATEQFF.

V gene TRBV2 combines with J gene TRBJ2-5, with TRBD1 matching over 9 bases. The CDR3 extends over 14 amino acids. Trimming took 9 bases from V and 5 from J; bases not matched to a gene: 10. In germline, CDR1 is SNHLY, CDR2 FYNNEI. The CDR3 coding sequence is TGTGCCAGTCCTCATAACAGGGGGCAGGAGACCCAGTACTTC. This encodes CASPHNRGQETQYF.

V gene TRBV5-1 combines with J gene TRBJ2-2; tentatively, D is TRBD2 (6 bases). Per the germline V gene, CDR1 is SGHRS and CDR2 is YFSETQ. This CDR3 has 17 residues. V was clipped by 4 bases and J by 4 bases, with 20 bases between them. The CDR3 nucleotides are TGCGCCAGCAGCCCCCGGTTGGGGGGAGCGGCCACCGGGGAGCTGTTTTTT. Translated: CASSPRLGGAATGELFF. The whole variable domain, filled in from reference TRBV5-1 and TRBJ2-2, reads KAGVTQTPRYLIKTRGQQVTLSCSPISGHRSVSWYQQTPGQGLQFLFEYFSETQRNKGNFPGRFSGRQFSNSRSEMNVSTLELGDSALYLCASSPRLGGAATGELFFGEGSRLTVL.

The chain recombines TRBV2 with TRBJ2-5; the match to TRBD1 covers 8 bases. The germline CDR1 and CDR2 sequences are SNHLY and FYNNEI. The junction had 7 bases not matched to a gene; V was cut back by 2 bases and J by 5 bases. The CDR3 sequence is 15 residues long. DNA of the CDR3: TGTGCCAGCAGTGAACAAGGACAGGGCGAGGAGACCCAGTACTTC. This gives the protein CASSEQGQGEETQYF.

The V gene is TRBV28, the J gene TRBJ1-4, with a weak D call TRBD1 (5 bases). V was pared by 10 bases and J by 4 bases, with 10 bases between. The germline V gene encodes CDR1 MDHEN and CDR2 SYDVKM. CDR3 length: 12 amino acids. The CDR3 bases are TGTGCCACAGACAGTCTTAATGAAAAACTGTTTTTT. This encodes CATDSLNEKLFF.